This TCR beta chain was sequenced for a study of early T cells in non-severe SARS-CoV-2 infection. Across the whole study: It was bulk RNA from unsorted whole blood that was sequenced, and the chains were unpaired.

The CDR3 length is 15 residues. The ends were cut back, 5 bases at V and 4 bases at J, with 15 bases in the middle. Per germline, CDR1 MNHNS and CDR2 SASEGT. Individual cDNA molecules received unique molecular identifiers during library preparation. MiXCR was run by TCRdb on the 5' RACE reads, yielding one entry per CDR3 protein. The table has fewer than 80,000 distinct CDR3 sequences, over 9% seen once; the top ten hold about 3.9%. This clonotype was seen many times. Sequencing was performed on whole blood. The TCR originated in an adult who was a healthcare worker with PCR-confirmed SARS-CoV-2 infection or an uninfected control (not recorded which). The chain combines TRBV6-1 with TRBJ1-5; D ambiguous. The CDR3: CASSSLSGGNQPQHF. CDR3 coding DNA: TGTGCCAGCAGTTCATTATCAGGCGGAAATCAGCCCCAGCATTTT.